These T cell receptor beta chains were read from a single sample in a study of T cells in localized non-small cell lung cancer. Sequencing was performed with immunoSEQ multiplex PCR; in TCRdb, only in-frame clones are kept and a portion is missing. The sample lists about 5,600 clones; about 28% were seen once. The material was lung tumor tissue, obtained before any cancer treatment. Source of these receptors: a female donor of 60 years or more with stage I lung adenocarcinoma. Each CDR3 is given with its conserved first and last residue. The D gene is left open where the match is weak. Some rows mark clone size as missing; the rest say once, few, many or name a class of expanded clone.

D gene: -; clone size: -; J gene: TRBJ1-1; V gene: TRBV12-5; CDR3 protein: CASGFYSLKQGEGNTEAFF; CDR3 DNA: TGTGCTAGTGGTTTTTACTCCTTAAAACAGGGAGAGGGGAACACTGAAGCTTTCTTT
D gene: -; clone size: -; J gene: TRBJ1-5; V gene: TRBV9; CDR3 protein: CASSVSPGNQPQHF; CDR3 DNA: TGTGCCAGCAGTGTTTCTCCGGGCAATCAGCCCCAGCATTTT
D gene: TRBD1; clone size: few; J gene: TRBJ1-2; V gene: TRBV28; CDR3 protein: CASSAIQGAGYTF; CDR3 DNA: TGTGCCAGCAGTGCGATACAGGGGGCTGGCTACACCTTC
D gene: -; clone size: -; J gene: TRBJ2-3; V gene: TRBV9; CDR3 protein: CASSVGQSTDTQYF; CDR3 DNA: TGTGCCAGCAGCGTAGGACAGAGCACAGATACGCAGTATTTT
D gene: TRBD1; clone size: -; J gene: TRBJ2-2; V gene: TRBV28; CDR3 protein: CASSLGDRAHTGELFF; CDR3 DNA: TGTGCCAGCAGTTTAGGGGACAGGGCCCACACCGGGGAGCTGTTTTTT
D gene: TRBD2; clone size: few; J gene: TRBJ2-5; V gene: TRBV19; CDR3 protein: CASSGTSGSFETQYF; CDR3 DNA: TGTGCCAGTAGCGGGACTAGCGGGAGTTTCGAGACCCAGTACTTC
D gene: TRBD1; clone size: few; J gene: TRBJ2-7; V gene: TRBV6-8; CDR3 protein: CASSVRSGGAAYEQYF; CDR3 DNA: TGTGCCAGCAGTGTAAGGTCAGGGGGCGCCGCCTACGAGCAGTACTTC
D gene: -; clone size: -; J gene: TRBJ1-1; V gene: TRBV9; CDR3 protein: CASSSLRPGTEAFF; CDR3 DNA: TGTGCCAGCAGCTCACTCAGACCAGGCACTGAAGCTTTCTTT
D gene: -; clone size: -; J gene: TRBJ2-3; V gene: TRBV23-1; CDR3 protein: CASSPGQRTDTQYF; CDR3 DNA: TGCGCCAGCAGTCCGGGGCAGCGCACAGATACGCAGTATTTT
D gene: -; clone size: few; J gene: TRBJ2-7; V gene: TRBV9; CDR3 protein: CASSPATDYEQYF; CDR3 DNA: TGTGCCAGCAGCCCCGCAACCGACTACGAGCAGTACTTC
D gene: TRBD1; clone size: few; J gene: TRBJ2-7; V gene: TRBV28; CDR3 protein: CASRGRQGAYEQYF; CDR3 DNA: TGTGCCAGCAGAGGAAGACAGGGGGCCTACGAGCAGTACTTC
D gene: -; clone size: medium-sized; J gene: TRBJ1-5; V gene: TRBV6-8; CDR3 protein: CASRAALGPQHF; CDR3 DNA: TGTGCCAGCAGAGCCGCTCTGGGGCCCCAGCATTTT
D gene: -; clone size: few; J gene: TRBJ2-2; V gene: TRBV29-1; CDR3 protein: CSVKRQADGELFF; CDR3 DNA: TGCAGCGTGAAAAGACAGGCAGACGGGGAGCTGTTTTTT
D gene: -; clone size: few; J gene: TRBJ2-1; V gene: TRBV6-8; CDR3 protein: CATRPGATYNEQFF; CDR3 DNA: TGTGCCACCCGACCCGGGGCAACCTACAATGAGCAGTTCTTC
D gene: TRBD1; clone size: -; J gene: TRBJ2-1; V gene: TRBV11-3; CDR3 protein: CASSLGEGDRGSNEQFF; CDR3 DNA: TGTGCCAGCAGCTTGGGCGAAGGAGACAGGGGATCGAATGAGCAGTTCTTC
D gene: TRBD2; clone size: -; J gene: TRBJ2-7; V gene: TRBV11-3; CDR3 protein: CASSLELAGGAREQYF; CDR3 DNA: TGTGCCAGCAGCTTAGAACTTGCCGGGGGGGCGCGGGAGCAGTACTTC
D gene: -; clone size: few; J gene: TRBJ1-2; V gene: TRBV6-8; CDR3 protein: CASSYLGQYGYTF; CDR3 DNA: TGTGCCAGCAGTTACTTGGGACAATATGGCTACACCTTC
D gene: TRBD1; clone size: -; J gene: TRBJ2-3; V gene: TRBV11-3; CDR3 protein: CASSTRTGGDTQYF; CDR3 DNA: TGTGCCAGCAGCACCCGGACAGGGGGAGATACGCAGTATTTT
D gene: TRBD1; clone size: few; J gene: TRBJ2-3; V gene: TRBV11-3; CDR3 protein: CASSSTGRGDTDTQYF; CDR3 DNA: TGTGCCAGCAGTTCGACAGGGAGAGGGGACACAGATACGCAGTATTTT
D gene: -; clone size: -; J gene: TRBJ1-5; V gene: TRBV19; CDR3 protein: CASSIGGAWNQPQHF; CDR3 DNA: TGTGCCAGTAGTATTGGGGGGGCTTGGAATCAGCCCCAGCATTTT
D gene: TRBD2; clone size: -; J gene: TRBJ2-3; V gene: TRBV5-1; CDR3 protein: CASSLAGVPTDTQYF; CDR3 DNA: TGCGCCAGCAGCTTAGCGGGAGTTCCCACAGATACGCAGTATTTT
D gene: -; clone size: -; J gene: TRBJ1-2; V gene: TRBV19; CDR3 protein: CASSILPPGNYGYTF; CDR3 DNA: TGTGCCAGTAGTATTCTCCCTCCTGGCAACTATGGCTACACCTTC
D gene: -; clone size: few; J gene: TRBJ1-2; V gene: TRBV6-8; CDR3 protein: CASRPTGHTRLGYTF; CDR3 DNA: TGTGCCAGCAGGCCCACTGGACACACCAGACTTGGCTACACCTTC
D gene: TRBD2; clone size: -; J gene: TRBJ2-7; V gene: TRBV10-3; CDR3 protein: CAISESASGSYEQYF; CDR3 DNA: TGTGCCATCAGTGAGTCGGCTAGCGGGAGCTACGAGCAGTACTTC
D gene: -; clone size: once; J gene: TRBJ1-5; V gene: TRBV18; CDR3 protein: CASSPDSHQPQHF; CDR3 DNA: TGTGCCAGCTCACCTGACAGTCATCAGCCCCAGCATTTT
D gene: TRBD1; clone size: few; J gene: TRBJ1-1; V gene: TRBV18; CDR3 protein: CASSFDRGTEAFF; CDR3 DNA: TGTGCCAGCTCATTTGACAGGGGAACTGAAGCTTTCTTT
D gene: TRBD2; clone size: medium-sized; J gene: TRBJ2-1; V gene: TRBV11-3; CDR3 protein: CASSTLTTSEGGNEQFF; CDR3 DNA: TGTGCCAGCAGCACCCTCACGACTAGCGAGGGGGGCAATGAGCAGTTCTTC
D gene: TRBD1; clone size: few; J gene: TRBJ1-1; V gene: TRBV29-1; CDR3 protein: CSVVGDRGNTEAFF; CDR3 DNA: TGCAGCGTTGTAGGTGACAGGGGGAACACTGAAGCTTTCTTT
D gene: TRBD1; clone size: -; J gene: TRBJ1-3; V gene: TRBV18; CDR3 protein: CASSPETGTTIYF; CDR3 DNA: TGTGCCAGCTCACCAGAGACAGGGACGACCATATATTTT
D gene: -; clone size: -; J gene: TRBJ2-2; V gene: TRBV5-1; CDR3 protein: CASSEDPNTGELFF; CDR3 DNA: TGCGCCAGCAGCGAGGACCCTAACACCGGGGAGCTGTTTTTT
D gene: -; clone size: -; J gene: TRBJ2-3; V gene: TRBV19; CDR3 protein: CASSIEGPGGTDTQYF; CDR3 DNA: TGTGCCAGTAGTATAGAAGGACCGGGAGGCACAGATACGCAGTATTTT
D gene: TRBD1; clone size: few; J gene: TRBJ1-2; V gene: TRBV28; CDR3 protein: CASSLLGTDYGYTF; CDR3 DNA: TGTGCCAGCAGCTTACTCGGGACAGACTATGGCTACACCTTC
D gene: -; clone size: -; J gene: TRBJ2-5; V gene: TRBV6-8; CDR3 protein: CASSSVGGEETQYF; CDR3 DNA: TGTGCCAGCAGTTCCGTAGGAGGGGAAGAGACCCAGTACTTC
D gene: TRBD2; clone size: -; J gene: TRBJ2-1; V gene: TRBV6-1; CDR3 protein: CASSEARLAGYNEQFF; CDR3 DNA: TGTGCCAGCAGTGAAGCGAGGCTAGCGGGGTACAATGAGCAGTTCTTC
D gene: TRBD1; clone size: few; J gene: TRBJ1-4; V gene: TRBV25-1; CDR3 protein: CASSDPGQLNEKLFF; CDR3 DNA: TGTGCCAGCAGTGACCCGGGACAGCTTAATGAAAAACTGTTTTTT
D gene: -; clone size: -; J gene: TRBJ2-3; V gene: TRBV25-1; CDR3 protein: CASSDGVTDTQYF; CDR3 DNA: TGTGCCAGCAGTGATGGAGTTACAGATACGCAGTATTTT